This T cell receptor (beta chain) is drawn from a study (TCRdb year 2016). The junction shows trimming of 4 bases on V and 0 bases on J, and the gene matches do not reach 7 bases of it. The CDR3 contains 15 residues, cysteine and phenylalanine counted. Only the CDR3 part of the read is kept: 45 bases, read in frame from the first base. Looking up the germline V gene yields CDR1 SQVTM and CDR2 ANQGSEA. Ten or more counts support this clonotype. The antigen it recognizes is unknown. Base qualities are not recorded, but no much larger clone differs from it by a single base. Library preparation was by RT-PCR. Sequenced using an Illumina MiSeq. TCRdb took the public reads, trimmed them with fastp at Q25, ran MiXCR for clone calling and kept in-frame beta chains. Here each entry gathers all rows of one CDR3 protein and keeps the most common genes and DNA. Recorded for this sample are more than 600,000 distinct CDR3 sequences; 14% of them occurred a single time. 3.6% of the sample lies in the top ten.

The V and J segments used are TRBV29-1 and TRBJ2-3, and TRBD2 aligns with 7 junction nucleotides. This TCR derives from a female donor in good health, serving as a healthy control. Sequencing was performed on memory CD4+ T cells from blood. The bases are TGCAGCGTTGTATCAGCGGGACTTAGCACAGATACGCAGTATTTT. This gives the protein CSVVSAGLSTDTQYF.